These 19 T cell receptor beta chains originate from one sample sequenced in a study of beta chain features in type 1 diabetes (dated by TCRdb to 2017 to 2018). The protocol used for the library was the immunoSEQ multiplex PCR assay. All of the isolated RNA was reverse transcribed with the High Capacity cDNA Reverse Transcription Kit, so expressed TCRB transcripts were sequenced. This is the immuneACCESS table as TCRdb keeps it, with only in-frame sequences that have V and J called. A part of the clones is gone; compared with another copy, unresolved V genes explain less than half, and the rest is unexplained. In this sample the table shows around 160,000 clones, approximately 52% of which occur a single time. 0.4% to 0.5% of the sample is held by the ten biggest clonotypes. The material sequenced was Tregs from blood. What the cell subset or site label conveys for this sample: regulatory CD4+ T cells. The receptors were gathered from a man aged 18 to 30 in good health.

The CDR3 DNA is TGCGCCAGCAGCTTGGAGGCAGCGGGGGGATCCTACGAGCAGTACTTC. It is translated as CASSLEAAGGSYEQYF. The chain couples TRBV5-1 to TRBJ2-7, with 9 bases fitting TRBD2. The CDR3 is 16 residues long. Germline V gene data show CDR1 as SGHRS and CDR2 as YFSETQ. After removal of 0 bases from V and 1 base from J, the junction contained 5 bases not matched to a gene.

The chain joins TRBV7-9 to TRBJ2-1; no definite D call. Trimming stripped 5 bases from V and 0 bases from J, with 11 bases between. This CDR3 spans 15 amino acids. The V gene's germline CDR1 is SEHNR and CDR2 FQNEAQ (reference sequence). The CDR3 DNA reads as TGTGCCAGCAGCCCACCCCGCGTCTCCTACAATGAGCAGTTCTTC. The encoded protein is CASSPPRVSYNEQFF.

This clone was detected a few times. The V call is TRBV28, the J call TRBJ2-5, with a weak D call TRBD1 (6 bases). The DNA end lines up better with TRBJ2-7; the J call may be wrong. This CDR3 spans 12 amino acids. CDR1 and CDR2 (germline): MDHEN, SYDVKM. The CDR3 is CASSRQVYEQYF. DNA for the CDR3: TGTGCCAGCAGCCGACAGGTCTACGAGCAGTACTTC.

The genes are TRBV10-3 and TRBJ2-1; D remains ambiguous. This CDR3 is built from 13 residues. The germline V gene has CDR1 ENHRY and CDR2 SYGVKD. V lost 0 bases to trimming and J lost 16 bases, with 16 bases between them. CDR3 residues: CAISESGEFNTFF. CDR3 nucleotide sequence: TGTGCCATCAGTGAGTCGGGCGAATTCAATACTTTCTTC.

This clone was seen a few times. V usage is TRBV18 and J usage is TRBJ2-7, with a possible D match to TRBD2 (5 bases). V gave up 3 bases and J gave up 6 bases, with 12 bases separating them. The germline gives CDR1 KGHSH, CDR2 LQKENI. CDR3 length: 13 residues. The CDR3 loop is CASSPNIRGEQYF. The CDR3 bases are TGTGCCAGCTCACCGAACATCCGGGGCGAGCAGTACTTC.

The chain employs TRBV4-2 and TRBJ2-5; 10 bases align to TRBD1. The junction had 0 bases not matched to a gene; V was cut back by 1 base and J by 1 base. The CDR3 is 15 amino acids. Germline CDR1 and CDR2: LGHNA and YNFKEQ. The CDR3 loop reads CASSQGDRGQETQYF. The DNA of the CDR3 is TGTGCCAGCAGCCAAGGGGACAGGGGCCAAGAGACCCAGTACTTC.

V usage is TRBV4-2 and J usage is TRBJ1-2, with D unresolved. This CDR3 contains 17 residues. CDR1 is LGHNA, CDR2 YNFKEQ, per germline. The V end lost 0 bases, the J end lost 8 bases, and 22 bases lay between the germline ends. Written as DNA, the CDR3 is TGTGCCAGCAGCCAAGATAAGCCCTTTGTAGGGAGAGGCGGCTACACCTTC. Translating gives CASSQDKPFVGRGGYTF.

Worth noting for this clone: Compared with germline, one end of the junction differs, possibly owing to a read error. The chain recombines TRBV7-7 with TRBJ1-1; perhaps TRBD1 as D (5 bases). The germline CDR1 and CDR2 sequences are SSHAT and FNYEAQ (reference sequence). CDR3 length equals 13 residues. CDR3: CASSLRGGTEAFF. The DNA for the CDR3 is TGTGCTAGCAGCTTGCGGGGCGGCACTGAAGCTTTCTTT.

V gene TRBV5-1 combines with J gene TRBJ2-3; weak D call: TRBD2 (5 bases). The ends were cut back, 0 bases at V and 3 bases at J, with 17 bases in the middle. Germline CDR1 SGHRS, CDR2 YFSETQ. The CDR3 covers 17 residues. The CDR3, as DNA: TGCGCCAGCAGCTTGGCCCTTGGACTGTTGGGGACAGATACGCAGTATTTT. It codes for CASSLALGLLGTDTQYF.

The chain joins TRBV6-6 to TRBJ1-1; D might be TRBD1 (5 bases). The CDR3 is made up of 13 amino acids. In germline, CDR1 is MNHNY, CDR2 SVGAGI (reference sequence). The V end was cut by 6 bases, the J end by 3 bases, with 11 bases between. CDR3 loop: CASSSPGDTEAFF. The CDR3 DNA follows: TGTGCCAGCAGCAGCCCGGGGGACACTGAAGCTTTCTTT.

The rearrangement uses TRBV7-6 and TRBJ2-5; D is ambiguous. From germline, CDR1 is SGHVS and CDR2 FNYEAQ. V dropped 2 bases and J dropped 2 bases, with 9 bases sitting between them. The CDR3 sequence is 14 residues long. The CDR3 nucleotides read TGTGCCAGCAGCTTAACGCTCGCGCAAGAGACCCAGTACTTC. This sequence encodes CASSLTLAQETQYF. Using reference TRBV7-6 and TRBJ2-5 for the parts outside the CDR3, the full variable domain is GAGVSQSPRYKVTKRGQDVALRCDPISGHVSLYWYRQALGQGPEFLTYFNYEAQQDKSGLPNDRFSAERPEGSISTLTIQRTEQRDSAMYRCASSLTLAQETQYFGPGTRLLVL.

The J gene is TRBJ2-1, the V gene TRBV9; TRBD2 matches 7 bases. Germline CDR1 and CDR2: SGDLS and YYNGEE. Trimming removed 2 bases from V and 9 bases from J; junction bases left unmatched: 5. CDR3 length: 13 residues. CDR3 coding DNA: TGTGCCAGCAGCGTCCAGCGGGGTGGTGAGCAGTTCTTC. Amino acids: CASSVQRGGEQFF.

This chain uses TRBV28 with TRBJ1-2, with D possibly being TRBD1 (5 bases). The CDR3 totals 13 residues. V was shortened by 3 bases and J by 5 bases, with 10 bases between the two germline ends. CDR1 MDHEN and CDR2 SYDVKM come from the germline V gene. CDR3 residues: CASSFLDSYGYTF. In DNA, the CDR3 is TGTGCCAGCAGTTTCCTCGACAGTTATGGCTACACCTTC.

As to this clone: Other DNA sequences of this sample code for an identical CDR3. The rearrangement links TRBV7-2 to TRBJ2-7, with D unresolved. This CDR3 is built from 12 residues. Germline V gives CDR1 SGHTA, CDR2 FQGNSA. Trimming took 5 bases from V and 0 from J, leaving 5 bases between them. The CDR3 loop reads CASSLSSYEQYF. CDR3 DNA sequence: TGTGCCAGCAGCCTGAGCTCCTACGAGCAGTACTTC.

The V call is TRBV7-8, the J call TRBJ1-5; no definite D call. The CDR3 totals 16 residues. Germline V gives CDR1 SGHVS, CDR2 FQNEAQ. V was clipped by 5 bases and J by 2 bases, with 16 bases between them. The CDR3 sequence is CASSTQTGSRNQPQHF. The CDR3 coding sequence is TGTGCCAGCAGCACCCAAACCGGGAGCCGCAATCAGCCCCAGCATTTT.

The chain joins TRBV4-2 to TRBJ1-6; no clear D. CDR1 is LGHNA and CDR2 is YNFKEQ in the germline V gene. The V and J ends lost 1 base and 7 bases respectively, with 17 bases between them. The length of the CDR3 is 17 residues. The CDR3 spells CASSQGTQSRENSPLHF. The DNA for the CDR3 is TGTGCCAGCAGCCAAGGGACCCAGTCTCGGGAGAATTCACCCCTCCACTTT.

This clone appeared once. The genes are TRBV5-1 and TRBJ2-1, with 9 bases that match TRBD1. The CDR3 extends over 14 amino acids. The V gene's germline CDR1 is SGHRS and CDR2 YFSETQ. The V gene end was trimmed by 3 bases and the J gene end by 7 bases; junction bases not matched to a gene: 5. The CDR3 nucleotides are TGCGCCAGCAGCTACGGACAGGGGAGGAATGAGCAGTTCTTC. Translated: CASSYGQGRNEQFF.

Here the CDR3 reads CASSIPRGEQYF. The CDR3 DNA follows: TGTGCCAGTAGTATCCCCCGGGGAGAGCAGTACTTC. The chain employs TRBV19 and TRBJ2-7, with D perhaps TRBD2 (5 bases). With 3 bases removed from V and 7 bases from J, the gap between germline ends came to 10 bases. Germline CDR1 is LNHDA and CDR2 is SQIVND (reference sequence). This CDR3 comprises 12 residues. The full variable domain, with the rest looked up from reference TRBV19 and TRBJ2-7, is DGGITQSPKYLFRKEGQNVTLSCEQNLNHDAMYWYRQDPGQGLRLIYYSQIVNDFQKGDIAEGYSVSREKKESFPLTVTSAQKNPTAFYLCASSIPRGEQYFGPGTRLTVT.

The genes are TRBV18 and TRBJ1-5, with TRBD1 matching 9 bases. Germline CDR1 reads KGHSH; CDR2 reads LQKENI. The CDR3 is 15 residues long. The V gene end was trimmed by 4 bases and the J gene end by 7 bases; junction bases not matched to a gene: 8. CDR3 sequence: CASSRGQGFGQPQHF. The CDR3 DNA reads as TGTGCCAGCTCACGGGGACAGGGTTTTGGACAGCCCCAGCATTTT.